The sequence of this T cell receptor beta chain was determined in a study of blood T cell repertoires in COVID-19. The germline V gene has CDR1 MDHEN and CDR2 SYDVKM. This CDR3 region has 12 residues. Deletions cut 2 bases from V and 2 bases from J, with 3 bases between. Clones were read by immunoSEQ multiplex PCR, and TCRdb kept only the in-frame ones, dropping some. Of 250,000 to 350,000 clones in the sample, approximately 86% are singletons; the top ten hold more than 8.5%. This clone is a singleton in its sample. The same CDR3 can be traced to other DNA sequences in this sample. The V gene is TRBV28, the J gene TRBJ1-2; D uncertain. Material for sequencing was PBMCs or T cells enriched from blood (not recorded which). The sequence was collected from a young woman who had recovered from COVID-19. The CDR3 here is CASSLQNYGYTF. The CDR3 DNA follows: TGTGCCAGCAGTTTACAAAACTATGGCTACACCTTC.